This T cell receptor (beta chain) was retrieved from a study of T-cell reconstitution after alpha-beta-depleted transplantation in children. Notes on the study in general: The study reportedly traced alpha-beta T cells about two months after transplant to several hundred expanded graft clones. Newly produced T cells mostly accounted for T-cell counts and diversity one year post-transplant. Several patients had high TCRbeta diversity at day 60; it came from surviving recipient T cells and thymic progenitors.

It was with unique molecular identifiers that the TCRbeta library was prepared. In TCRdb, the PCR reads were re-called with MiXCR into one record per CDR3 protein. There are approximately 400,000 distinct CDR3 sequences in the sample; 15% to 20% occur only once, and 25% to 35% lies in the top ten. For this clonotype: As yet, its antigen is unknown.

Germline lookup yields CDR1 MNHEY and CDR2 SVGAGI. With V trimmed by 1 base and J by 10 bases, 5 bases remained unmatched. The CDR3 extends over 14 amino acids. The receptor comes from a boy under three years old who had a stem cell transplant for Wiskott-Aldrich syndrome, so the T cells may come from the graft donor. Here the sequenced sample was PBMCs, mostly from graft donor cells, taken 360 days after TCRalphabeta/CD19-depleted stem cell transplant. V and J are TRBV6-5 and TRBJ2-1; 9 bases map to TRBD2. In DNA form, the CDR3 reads TGTGCCAGCAGTTACTTCAGGGGGACTAGCGAGCAGTTCTTC. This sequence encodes CASSYFRGTSEQFF.